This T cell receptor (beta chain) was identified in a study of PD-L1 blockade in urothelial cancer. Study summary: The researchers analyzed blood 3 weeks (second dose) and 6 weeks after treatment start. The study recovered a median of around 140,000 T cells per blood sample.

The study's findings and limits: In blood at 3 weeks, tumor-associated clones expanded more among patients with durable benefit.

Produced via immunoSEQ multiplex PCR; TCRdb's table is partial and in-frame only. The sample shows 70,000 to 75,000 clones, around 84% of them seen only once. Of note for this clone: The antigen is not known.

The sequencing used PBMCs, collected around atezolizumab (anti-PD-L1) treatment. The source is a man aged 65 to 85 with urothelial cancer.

CDR3 in amino acids: CASRPSQGADEKLFF. CDR3 nucleotides: TGTGCCAGCAGGCCAAGTCAGGGGGCTGATGAAAAACTGTTTTTT. This chain connects TRBV6-5 to TRBJ1-4; 8 positions agree with TRBD1. After removal of 6 bases from V and 6 bases from J, the junction contained 9 bases not matched to a gene. This CDR3 region has 15 residues. The germline CDR1 and CDR2 sequences are MNHEY and SVGAGI.